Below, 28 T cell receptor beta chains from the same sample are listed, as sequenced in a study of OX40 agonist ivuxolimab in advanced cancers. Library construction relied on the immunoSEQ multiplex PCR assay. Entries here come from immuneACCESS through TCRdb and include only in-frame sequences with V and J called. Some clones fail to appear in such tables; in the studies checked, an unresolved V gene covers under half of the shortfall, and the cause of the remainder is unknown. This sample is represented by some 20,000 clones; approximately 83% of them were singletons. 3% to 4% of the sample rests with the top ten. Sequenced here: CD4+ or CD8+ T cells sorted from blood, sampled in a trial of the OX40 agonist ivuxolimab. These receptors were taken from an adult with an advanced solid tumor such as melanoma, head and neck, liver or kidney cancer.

CDR3 nucleotide sequence: TGTGCCAGTAGTAGGGGACAGGGACGAACTGAAAAACTGTTTTTT. It yields the protein CASSRGQGRTEKLFF. The chain couples TRBV19 to TRBJ1-4, with 9 bases that match TRBD1. V lost 4 bases to trimming and J lost 7 bases; unmatched junction nucleotides: 7. CDR3 size: 15 residues. The V gene's germline CDR1 is LNHDA and CDR2 SQIVND (reference sequence).

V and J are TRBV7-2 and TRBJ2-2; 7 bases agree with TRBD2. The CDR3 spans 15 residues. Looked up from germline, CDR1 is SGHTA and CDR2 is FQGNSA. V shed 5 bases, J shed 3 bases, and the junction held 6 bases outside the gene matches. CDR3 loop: CASSRTSAHTGELFF. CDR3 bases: TGTGCCAGCAGCCGTACTAGCGCCCACACCGGGGAGCTGTTTTTT. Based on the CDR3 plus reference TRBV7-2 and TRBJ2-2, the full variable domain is GAGVSQSPSNKVTEKGKDVELRCDPISGHTALYWYRQSLGQGLEFLIYFQGNSAPDKSGLPSDRFSAERTGGSVSTLTIQRTQQEDSAVYLCASSRTSAHTGELFFGEGSRLTVL.

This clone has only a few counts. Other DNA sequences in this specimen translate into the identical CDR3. The CDR3 protein is CASSTQGPHTEAFF. For the CDR3, the DNA is TGTGCCAGTAGTACTCAGGGTCCCCACACTGAAGCTTTCTTT. This rearrangement joins TRBV19 to TRBJ1-1; perhaps TRBD1 as D (5 bases). V was trimmed by 4 bases and J by 3 bases, leaving 12 bases between them. Germline V CDR1 and CDR2: LNHDA, SQIVND (reference sequence). This CDR3 region has 14 residues.

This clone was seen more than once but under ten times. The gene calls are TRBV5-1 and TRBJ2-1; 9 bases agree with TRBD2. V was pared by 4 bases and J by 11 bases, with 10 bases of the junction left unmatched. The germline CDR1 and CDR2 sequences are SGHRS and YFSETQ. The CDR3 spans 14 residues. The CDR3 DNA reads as TGCGCCAGCAGCCTTGAGGCTAGCGGGATTAAGCAGTTCTTC. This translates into CASSLEASGIKQFF.

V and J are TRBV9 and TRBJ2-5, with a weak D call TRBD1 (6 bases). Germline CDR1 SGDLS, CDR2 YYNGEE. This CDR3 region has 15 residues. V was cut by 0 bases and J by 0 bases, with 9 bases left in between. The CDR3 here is CASSVDTGHQETQYF. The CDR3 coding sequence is TGTGCCAGCAGCGTAGACACAGGGCACCAAGAGACCCAGTACTTC.

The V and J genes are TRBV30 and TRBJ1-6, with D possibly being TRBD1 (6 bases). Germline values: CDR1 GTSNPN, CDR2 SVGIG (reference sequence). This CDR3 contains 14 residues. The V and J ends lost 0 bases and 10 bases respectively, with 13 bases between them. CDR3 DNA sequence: TGTGCCTGGAGTGTAACAGGGAGTTACTCACCCCTCCACTTT. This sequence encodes CAWSVTGSYSPLHF.

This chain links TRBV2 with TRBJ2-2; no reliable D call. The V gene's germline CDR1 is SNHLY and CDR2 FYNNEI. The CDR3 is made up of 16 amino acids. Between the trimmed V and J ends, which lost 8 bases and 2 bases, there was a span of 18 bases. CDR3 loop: CASGAISRFNTGELFF. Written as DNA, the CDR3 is TGTGCCAGCGGCGCCATATCGCGGTTTAACACCGGGGAGCTGTTTTTT. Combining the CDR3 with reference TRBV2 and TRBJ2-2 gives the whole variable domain EPEVTQTPSHQVTQMGQEVILRCVPISNHLYFYWYRQILGQKVEFLVSFYNNEISEKSEIFDDQFSVERPDGSNFTLKIRSTKLEDSAMYFCASGAISRFNTGELFFGEGSRLTVL.

CDR3 in DNA: TGTGCCAGCAGTTTAGCCAGGGTTGACACTGAAGCTTTCTTT. Encoded protein: CASSLARVDTEAFF. This chain uses TRBV28 with TRBJ1-1; tentative D call: TRBD1 (5 bases). CDR1 and CDR2 from the germline V gene are MDHEN and SYDVKM. Trimming stripped 2 bases from V and 3 bases from J, with 10 bases between. The CDR3 spans 14 residues.

This CDR3 reads CAWSVLNRGNEQFF. The CDR3 DNA is TGTGCCTGGAGTGTACTGAACAGGGGAAATGAGCAGTTCTTC. The chain joins TRBV30 to TRBJ2-1; 7 bases agree with TRBD1. V lost 0 bases and J lost 7; bases outside the gene matches: 6. Germline CDR1 GTSNPN, CDR2 SVGIG (reference sequence). This CDR3 spans 14 amino acids.

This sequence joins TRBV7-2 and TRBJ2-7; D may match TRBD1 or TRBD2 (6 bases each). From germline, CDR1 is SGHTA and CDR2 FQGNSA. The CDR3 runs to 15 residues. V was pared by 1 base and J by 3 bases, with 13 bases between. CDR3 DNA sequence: TGTGCCAGCAGCTTAGGGCCGGGGGCTAACTACGAGCAGTACTTC. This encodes CASSLGPGANYEQYF.

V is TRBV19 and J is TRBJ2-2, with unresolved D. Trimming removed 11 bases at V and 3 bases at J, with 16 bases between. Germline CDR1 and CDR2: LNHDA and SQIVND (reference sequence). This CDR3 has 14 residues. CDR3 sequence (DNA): TGTGCCGGACGACCCTCGTGGGACACCGGGGAGCTGTTTTTT. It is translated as CAGRPSWDTGELFF.

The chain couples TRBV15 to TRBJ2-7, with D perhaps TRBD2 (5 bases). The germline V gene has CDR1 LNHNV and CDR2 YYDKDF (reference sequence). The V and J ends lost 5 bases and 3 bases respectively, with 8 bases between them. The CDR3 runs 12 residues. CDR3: CATSSRGYEQYF. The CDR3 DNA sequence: TGTGCCACCAGCTCCCGGGGCTACGAGCAGTACTTC.

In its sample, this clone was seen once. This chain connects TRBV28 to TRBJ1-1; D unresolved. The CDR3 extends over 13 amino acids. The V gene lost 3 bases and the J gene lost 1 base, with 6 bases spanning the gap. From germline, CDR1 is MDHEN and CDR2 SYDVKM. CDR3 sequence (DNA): TGTGCCAGCAGTTTGCGGCAGAACACTGAAGCTTTCTTT. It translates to CASSLRQNTEAFF.

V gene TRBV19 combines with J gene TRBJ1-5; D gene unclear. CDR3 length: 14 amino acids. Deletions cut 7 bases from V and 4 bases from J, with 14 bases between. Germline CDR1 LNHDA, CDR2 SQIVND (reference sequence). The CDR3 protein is CASTLGPLNQPQHF. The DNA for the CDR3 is TGTGCCAGTACCCTCGGGCCACTTAATCAGCCCCAGCATTTT. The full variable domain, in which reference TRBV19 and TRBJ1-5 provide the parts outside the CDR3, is DGGITQSPKYLFRKEGQNVTLSCEQNLNHDAMYWYRQDPGQGLRLIYYSQIVNDFQKGDIAEGYSVSREKKESFPLTVTSAQKNPTAFYLCASTLGPLNQPQHFGDGTRLSIL.

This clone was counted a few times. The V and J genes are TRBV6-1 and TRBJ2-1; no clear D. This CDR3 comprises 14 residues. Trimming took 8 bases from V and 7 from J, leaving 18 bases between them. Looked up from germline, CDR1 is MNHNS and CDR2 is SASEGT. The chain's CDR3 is CASSPSPVRNEQFF. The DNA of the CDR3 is TGTGCCAGCTCCCCTTCGCCCGTTCGTAATGAGCAGTTCTTC.

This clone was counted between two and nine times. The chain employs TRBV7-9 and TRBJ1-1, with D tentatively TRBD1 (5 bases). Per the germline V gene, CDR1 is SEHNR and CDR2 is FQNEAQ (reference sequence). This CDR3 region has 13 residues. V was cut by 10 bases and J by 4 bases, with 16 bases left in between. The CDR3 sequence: CANSLGQGTEAFF. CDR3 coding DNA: TGTGCCAACAGTTTGGGGCAGGGCACTGAAGCTTTCTTT.

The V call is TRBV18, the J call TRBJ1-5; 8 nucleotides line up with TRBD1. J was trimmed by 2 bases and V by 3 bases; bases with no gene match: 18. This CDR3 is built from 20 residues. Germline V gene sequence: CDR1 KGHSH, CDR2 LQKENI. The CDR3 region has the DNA TGTGCCAGCTCACCTTCCCGGGGGCCAGGGGGCTATTTGGGCAATCAGCCCCAGCATTTT. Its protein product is CASSPSRGPGGYLGNQPQHF.

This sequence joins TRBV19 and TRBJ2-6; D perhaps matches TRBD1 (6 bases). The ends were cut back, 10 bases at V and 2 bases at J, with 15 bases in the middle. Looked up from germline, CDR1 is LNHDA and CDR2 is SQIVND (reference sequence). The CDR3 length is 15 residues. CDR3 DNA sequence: TGTGCCACGCAGGGGTGGACTGCTGGGGCCAACGTCCTGACTTTC. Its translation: CATQGWTAGANVLTF.

The CDR3 sequence is CASSLESGAGGREQYF. The CDR3 nucleotides are TGTGCCAGCAGCTTAGAATCCGGAGCGGGAGGGCGGGAGCAGTACTTC. The rearrangement uses TRBV7-9 and TRBJ2-7; TRBD2 matches 10 bases. The CDR3 loop spans 16 amino acids. CDR1 and CDR2 (germline): SEHNR, FQNEAQ (reference sequence). V lost 1 base to trimming and J lost 7 bases; unmatched junction nucleotides: 10.

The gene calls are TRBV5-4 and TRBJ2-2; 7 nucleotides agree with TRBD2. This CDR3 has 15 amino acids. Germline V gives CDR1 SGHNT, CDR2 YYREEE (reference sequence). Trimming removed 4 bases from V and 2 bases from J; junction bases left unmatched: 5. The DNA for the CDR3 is TGTGCCAGCAGCCCAGGGAGGGGTAACACCGGGGAGCTGTTTTTT. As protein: CASSPGRGNTGELFF.

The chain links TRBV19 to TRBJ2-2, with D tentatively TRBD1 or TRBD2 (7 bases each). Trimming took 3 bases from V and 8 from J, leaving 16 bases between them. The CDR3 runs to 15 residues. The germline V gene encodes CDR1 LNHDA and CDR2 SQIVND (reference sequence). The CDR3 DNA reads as TGTGCCAGTAGTATGCGGCAGGGGGGGGCGGGGGAGCTGTTTTTT. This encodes CASSMRQGGAGELFF. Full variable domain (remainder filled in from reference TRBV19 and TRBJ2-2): DGGITQSPKYLFRKEGQNVTLSCEQNLNHDAMYWYRQDPGQGLRLIYYSQIVNDFQKGDIAEGYSVSREKKESFPLTVTSAQKNPTAFYLCASSMRQGGAGELFFGEGSRLTVL.

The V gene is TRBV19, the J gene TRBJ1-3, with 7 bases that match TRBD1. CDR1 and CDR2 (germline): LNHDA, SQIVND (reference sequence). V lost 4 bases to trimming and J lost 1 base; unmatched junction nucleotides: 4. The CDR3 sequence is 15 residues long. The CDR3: CASSTPTGSGNTIYF. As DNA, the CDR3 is TGTGCCAGTAGTACCCCGACAGGGTCTGGAAACACCATATATTTT.

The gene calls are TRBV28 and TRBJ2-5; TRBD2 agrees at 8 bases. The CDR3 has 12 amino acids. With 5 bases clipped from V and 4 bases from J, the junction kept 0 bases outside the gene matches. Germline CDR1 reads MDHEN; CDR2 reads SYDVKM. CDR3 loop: CASSSGRETQYF. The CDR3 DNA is TGTGCCAGCAGTAGCGGGAGAGAGACCCAGTACTTC.

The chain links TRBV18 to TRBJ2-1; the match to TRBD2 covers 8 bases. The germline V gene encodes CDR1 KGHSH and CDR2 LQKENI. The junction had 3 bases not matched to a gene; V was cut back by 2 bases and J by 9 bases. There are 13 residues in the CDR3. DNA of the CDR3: TGTGCCAGCTCACCAGACGCGGGAGGTGAGCAGTTCTTC. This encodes CASSPDAGGEQFF.

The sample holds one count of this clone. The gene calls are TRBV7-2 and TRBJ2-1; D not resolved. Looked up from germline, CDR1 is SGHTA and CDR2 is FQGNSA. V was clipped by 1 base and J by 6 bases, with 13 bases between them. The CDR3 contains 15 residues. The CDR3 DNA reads TGTGCCAGCAGCTTAGTATTTGGACGCCGCAATGAGCAGTTCTTC. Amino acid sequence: CASSLVFGRRNEQFF.

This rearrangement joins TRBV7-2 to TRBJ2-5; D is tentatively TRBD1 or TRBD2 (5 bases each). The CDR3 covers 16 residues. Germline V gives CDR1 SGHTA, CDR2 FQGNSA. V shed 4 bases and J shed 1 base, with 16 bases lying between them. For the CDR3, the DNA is TGTGCCAGCAGCTCCGACTTCTCTGGGGGCCAAGAGACCCAGTACTTC. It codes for CASSSDFSGGQETQYF.

CDR3: CASSIQLSGELFF. CDR3 DNA sequence: TGTGCCAGTAGTATACAGCTATCTGGGGAGCTGTTTTTT. The rearrangement links TRBV19 to TRBJ2-2, with D uncertain. This CDR3 contains 13 residues. V lost 2 bases and J lost 8, with 9 bases in between. Germline V CDR1 and CDR2: LNHDA, SQIVND (reference sequence).

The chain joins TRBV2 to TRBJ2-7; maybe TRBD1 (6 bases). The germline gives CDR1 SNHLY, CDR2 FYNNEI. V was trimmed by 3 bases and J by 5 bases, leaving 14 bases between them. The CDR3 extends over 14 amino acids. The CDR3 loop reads CASSERGRVHEQYF. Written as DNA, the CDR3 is TGTGCCAGCAGTGAGAGGGGGAGAGTCCACGAGCAGTACTTC.